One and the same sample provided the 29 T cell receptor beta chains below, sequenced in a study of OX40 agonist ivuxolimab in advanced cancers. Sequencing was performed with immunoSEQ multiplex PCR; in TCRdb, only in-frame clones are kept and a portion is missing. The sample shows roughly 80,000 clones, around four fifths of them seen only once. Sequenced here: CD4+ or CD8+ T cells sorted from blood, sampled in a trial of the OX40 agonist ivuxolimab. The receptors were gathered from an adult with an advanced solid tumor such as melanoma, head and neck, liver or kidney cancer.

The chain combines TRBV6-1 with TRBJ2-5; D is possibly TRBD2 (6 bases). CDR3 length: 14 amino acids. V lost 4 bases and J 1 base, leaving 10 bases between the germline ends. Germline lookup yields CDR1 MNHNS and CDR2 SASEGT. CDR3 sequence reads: CASSAPGGQETQYF. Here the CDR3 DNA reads TGTGCCAGCAGTGCCCCCGGGGGCCAAGAGACCCAGTACTTC.

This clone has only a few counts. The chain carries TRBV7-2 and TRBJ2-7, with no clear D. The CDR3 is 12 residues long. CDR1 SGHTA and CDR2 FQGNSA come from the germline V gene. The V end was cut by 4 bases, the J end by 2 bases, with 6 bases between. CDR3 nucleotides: TGTGCCAGCAGCTCTAGGACCTACGAGCAGTACTTC. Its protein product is CASSSRTYEQYF.

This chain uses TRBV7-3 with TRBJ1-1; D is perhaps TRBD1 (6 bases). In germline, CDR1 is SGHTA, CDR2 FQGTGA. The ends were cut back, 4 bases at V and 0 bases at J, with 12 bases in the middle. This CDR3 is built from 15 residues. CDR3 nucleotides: TGTGCCAGCAGCTCAAGTTCAGGGGTGAACACTGAAGCTTTCTTT. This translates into CASSSSSGVNTEAFF.

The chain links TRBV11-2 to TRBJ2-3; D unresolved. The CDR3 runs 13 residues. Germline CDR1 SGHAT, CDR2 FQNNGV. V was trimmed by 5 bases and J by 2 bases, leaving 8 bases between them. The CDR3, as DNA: TGTGCCAGCAGCCAGCGACTCACAGATACGCAGTATTTT. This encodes CASSQRLTDTQYF.

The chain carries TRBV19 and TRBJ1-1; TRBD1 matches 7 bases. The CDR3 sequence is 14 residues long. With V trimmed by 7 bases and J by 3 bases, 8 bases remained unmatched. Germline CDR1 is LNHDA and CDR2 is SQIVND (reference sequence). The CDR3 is CASKPTTGHTEAFF. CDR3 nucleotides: TGTGCCAGTAAGCCTACGACAGGGCACACTGAAGCTTTCTTT.

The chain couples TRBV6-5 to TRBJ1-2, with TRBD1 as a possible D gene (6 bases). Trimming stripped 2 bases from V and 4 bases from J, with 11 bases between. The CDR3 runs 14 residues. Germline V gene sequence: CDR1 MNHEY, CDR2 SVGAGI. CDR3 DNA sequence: TGTGCCAGCAGTTACGGTGCGGGGGCCTATGGCTACACCTTC. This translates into CASSYGAGAYGYTF.

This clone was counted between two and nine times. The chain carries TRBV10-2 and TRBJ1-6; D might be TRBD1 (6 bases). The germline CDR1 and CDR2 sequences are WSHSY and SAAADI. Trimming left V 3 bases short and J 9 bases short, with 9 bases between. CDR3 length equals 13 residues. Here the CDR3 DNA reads TGCGCCAGCAGTGATACAGGGAGTTCACCCCTCCACTTT. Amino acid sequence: CASSDTGSSPLHF.

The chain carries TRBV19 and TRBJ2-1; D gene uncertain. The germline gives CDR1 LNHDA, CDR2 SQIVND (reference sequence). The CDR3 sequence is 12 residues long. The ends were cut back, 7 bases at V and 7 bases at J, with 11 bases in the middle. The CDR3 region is CASKKAGNEQFF. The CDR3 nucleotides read TGTGCCAGTAAAAAAGCCGGGAATGAGCAGTTCTTC.

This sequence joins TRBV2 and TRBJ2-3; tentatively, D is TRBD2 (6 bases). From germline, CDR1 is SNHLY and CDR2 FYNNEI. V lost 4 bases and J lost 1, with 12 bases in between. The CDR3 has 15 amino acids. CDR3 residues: CASSVGGAGTDTQYF. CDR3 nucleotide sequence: TGTGCCAGCAGTGTCGGGGGAGCGGGCACAGATACGCAGTATTTT.

The CDR3 DNA sequence: TGTGCCAGCAGCGTCGGACTAGCGGGAGATCTTAATGAGCAGTTCTTC. Protein: CASSVGLAGDLNEQFF. The rearrangement links TRBV9 to TRBJ2-1, with 13 bases identical to TRBD2. V was clipped by 2 bases and J by 7 bases; unmatched bases: 6. CDR1 and CDR2 (germline): SGDLS, YYNGEE. CDR3 size: 16 residues.

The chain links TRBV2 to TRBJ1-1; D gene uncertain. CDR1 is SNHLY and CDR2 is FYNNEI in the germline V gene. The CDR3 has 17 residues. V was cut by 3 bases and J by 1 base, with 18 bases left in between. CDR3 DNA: TGTGCCAGCAGTGATGATCGCCCCACCTGGGGGAACACTGAAGCTTTCTTT. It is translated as CASSDDRPTWGNTEAFF.

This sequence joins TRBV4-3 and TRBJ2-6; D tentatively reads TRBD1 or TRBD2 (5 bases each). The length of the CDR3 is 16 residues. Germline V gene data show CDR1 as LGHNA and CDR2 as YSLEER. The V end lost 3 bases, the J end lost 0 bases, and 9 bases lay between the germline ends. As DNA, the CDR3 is TGCGCCAGCAGCCAGGCTGGGGGCTCTGGGGCCAACGTCCTGACTTTC. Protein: CASSQAGGSGANVLTF.

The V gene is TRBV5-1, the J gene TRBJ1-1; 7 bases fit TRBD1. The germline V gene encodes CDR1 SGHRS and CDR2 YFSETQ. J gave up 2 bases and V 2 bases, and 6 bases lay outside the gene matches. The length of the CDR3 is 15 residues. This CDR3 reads CASSFRGTANTEAFF. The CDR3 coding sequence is TGCGCCAGCAGCTTCCGGGGGACAGCCAACACTGAAGCTTTCTTT.

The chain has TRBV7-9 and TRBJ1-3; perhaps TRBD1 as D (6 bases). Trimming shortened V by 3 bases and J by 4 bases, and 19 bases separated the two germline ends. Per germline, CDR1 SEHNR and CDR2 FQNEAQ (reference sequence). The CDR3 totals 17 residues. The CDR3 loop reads CASSLGGLGTTGNTIYF. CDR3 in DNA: TGTGCCAGCAGCTTGGGGGGTTTGGGGACAACCGGAAACACCATATATTTT.

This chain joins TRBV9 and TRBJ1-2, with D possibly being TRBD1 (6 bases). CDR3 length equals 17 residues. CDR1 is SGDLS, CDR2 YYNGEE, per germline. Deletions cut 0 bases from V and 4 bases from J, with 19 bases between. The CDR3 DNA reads TGTGCCAGCAGCGTAGTCGGCAGGGGTCCGGGTGGCTATGGCTACACCTTC. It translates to CASSVVGRGPGGYGYTF.

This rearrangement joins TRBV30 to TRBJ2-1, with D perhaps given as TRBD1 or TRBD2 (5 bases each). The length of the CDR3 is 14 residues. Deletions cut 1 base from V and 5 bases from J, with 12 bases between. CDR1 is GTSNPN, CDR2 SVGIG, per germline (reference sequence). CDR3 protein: CAWSDGDANNEQFF. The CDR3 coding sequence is TGTGCCTGGAGTGACGGGGACGCTAACAATGAGCAGTTCTTC. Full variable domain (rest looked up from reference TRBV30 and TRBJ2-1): SQTIHQWPATLVQPVGSPLSLECTVEGTSNPNLYWYRQAAGRGLQLLFYSVGIGQISSEVPQNLSASRPQDRQFILSSKKLLLSDSGFYLCAWSDGDANNEQFFGPGTRLTVL.

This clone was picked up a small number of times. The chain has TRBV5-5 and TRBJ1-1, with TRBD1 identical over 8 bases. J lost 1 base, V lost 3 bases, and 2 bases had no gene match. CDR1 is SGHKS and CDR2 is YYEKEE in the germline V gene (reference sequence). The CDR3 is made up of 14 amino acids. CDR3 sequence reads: CASSWDRTNTEAFF. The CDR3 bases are TGTGCCAGCAGCTGGGACAGGACGAACACTGAAGCTTTCTTT.

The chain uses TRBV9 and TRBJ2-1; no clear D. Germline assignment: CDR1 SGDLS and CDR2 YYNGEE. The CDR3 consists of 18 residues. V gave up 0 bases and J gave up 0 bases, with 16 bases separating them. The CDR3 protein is CASSVEDFSYSSYNEQFF. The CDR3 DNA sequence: TGTGCCAGCAGCGTAGAGGATTTTAGTTACAGCTCCTACAATGAGCAGTTCTTC.

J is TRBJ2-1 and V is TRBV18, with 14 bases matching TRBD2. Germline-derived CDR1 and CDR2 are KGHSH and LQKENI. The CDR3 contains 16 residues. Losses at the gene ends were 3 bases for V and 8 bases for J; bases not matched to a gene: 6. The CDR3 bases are TGTGCCAGCTCACCTCCTGGACTAGCGGGAGGCGATGAGCAGTTCTTC. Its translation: CASSPPGLAGGDEQFF. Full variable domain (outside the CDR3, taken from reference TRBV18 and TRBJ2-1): NAGVMQNPRHLVRRRGQEARLRCSPMKGHSHVYWYRQLPEEGLKFMVYLQKENIIDESGMPKERFSAEFPKEGPSILRIQQVVRGDSAAYFCASSPPGLAGGDEQFFGPGTRLTVL.

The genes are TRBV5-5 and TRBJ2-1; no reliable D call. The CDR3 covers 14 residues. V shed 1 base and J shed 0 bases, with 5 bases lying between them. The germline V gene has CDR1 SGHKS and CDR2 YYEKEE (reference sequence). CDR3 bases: TGTGCCAGCAGCTTGAAAGTCTCCTACAATGAGCAGTTCTTC. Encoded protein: CASSLKVSYNEQFF.

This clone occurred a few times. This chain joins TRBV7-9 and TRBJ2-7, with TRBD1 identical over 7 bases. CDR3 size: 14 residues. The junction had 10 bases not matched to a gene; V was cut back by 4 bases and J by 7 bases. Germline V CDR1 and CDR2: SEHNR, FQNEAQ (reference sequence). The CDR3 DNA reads TGTGCCAGCAGCTCCCGGACAGGAATGAGGGAGCAGTACTTC. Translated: CASSSRTGMREQYF.

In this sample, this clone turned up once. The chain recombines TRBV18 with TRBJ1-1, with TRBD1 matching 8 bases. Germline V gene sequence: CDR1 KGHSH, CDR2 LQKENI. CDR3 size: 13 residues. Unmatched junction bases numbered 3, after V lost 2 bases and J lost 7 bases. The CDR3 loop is CASSPGTGLEAFF. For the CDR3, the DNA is TGTGCCAGCTCACCAGGGACAGGCCTTGAAGCTTTCTTT.

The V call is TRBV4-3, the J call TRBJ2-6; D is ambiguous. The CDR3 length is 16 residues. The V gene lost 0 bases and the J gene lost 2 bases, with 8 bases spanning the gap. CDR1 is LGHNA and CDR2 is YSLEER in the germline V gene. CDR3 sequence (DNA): TGCGCCAGCAGCCAAGATCGGGCAGCTGGGGCCAACGTCCTGACTTTC. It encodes CASSQDRAAGANVLTF.

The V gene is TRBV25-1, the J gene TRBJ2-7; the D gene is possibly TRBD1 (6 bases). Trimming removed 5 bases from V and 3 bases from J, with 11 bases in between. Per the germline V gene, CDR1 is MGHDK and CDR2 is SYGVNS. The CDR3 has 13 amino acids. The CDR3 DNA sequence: TGTGCCAGCAGTTATCAAGGGGGCTACGAGCAGTACTTC. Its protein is CASSYQGGYEQYF.

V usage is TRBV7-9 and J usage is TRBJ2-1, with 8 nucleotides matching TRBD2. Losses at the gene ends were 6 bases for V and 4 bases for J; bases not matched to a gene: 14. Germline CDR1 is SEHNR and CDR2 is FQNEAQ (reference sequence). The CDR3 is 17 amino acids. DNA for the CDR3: TGTGCCAGCAGGGAGGTACAGGGAGCGGGAGTTTACAATGAGCAGTTCTTC. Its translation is CASREVQGAGVYNEQFF.

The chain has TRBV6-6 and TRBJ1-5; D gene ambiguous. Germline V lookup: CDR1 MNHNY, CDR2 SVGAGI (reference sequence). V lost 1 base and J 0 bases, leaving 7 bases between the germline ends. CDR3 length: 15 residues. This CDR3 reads CASSYWQDSNQPQHF. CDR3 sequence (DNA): TGTGCCAGCAGTTACTGGCAGGATAGCAATCAGCCCCAGCATTTT.

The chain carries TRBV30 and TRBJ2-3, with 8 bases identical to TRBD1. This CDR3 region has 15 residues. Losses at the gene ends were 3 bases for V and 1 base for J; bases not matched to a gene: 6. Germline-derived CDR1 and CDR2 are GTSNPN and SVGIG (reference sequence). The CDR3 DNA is TGTGCCTGGAGCCTTCCGGGACAGGGCACAGATACGCAGTATTTT. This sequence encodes CAWSLPGQGTDTQYF.

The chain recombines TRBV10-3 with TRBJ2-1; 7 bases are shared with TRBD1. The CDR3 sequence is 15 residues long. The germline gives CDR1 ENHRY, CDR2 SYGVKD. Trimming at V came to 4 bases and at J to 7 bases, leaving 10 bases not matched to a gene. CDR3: CAISADRHWVNEQFF. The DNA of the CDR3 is TGTGCCATCAGTGCGGACAGGCACTGGGTGAATGAGCAGTTCTTC.

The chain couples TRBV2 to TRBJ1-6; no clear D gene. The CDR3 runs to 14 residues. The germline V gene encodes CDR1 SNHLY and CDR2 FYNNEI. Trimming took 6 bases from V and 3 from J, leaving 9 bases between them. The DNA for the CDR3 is TGTGCCAGCAGCAAAGCAGACTATAATTCACCCCTCCACTTT. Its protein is CASSKADYNSPLHF.